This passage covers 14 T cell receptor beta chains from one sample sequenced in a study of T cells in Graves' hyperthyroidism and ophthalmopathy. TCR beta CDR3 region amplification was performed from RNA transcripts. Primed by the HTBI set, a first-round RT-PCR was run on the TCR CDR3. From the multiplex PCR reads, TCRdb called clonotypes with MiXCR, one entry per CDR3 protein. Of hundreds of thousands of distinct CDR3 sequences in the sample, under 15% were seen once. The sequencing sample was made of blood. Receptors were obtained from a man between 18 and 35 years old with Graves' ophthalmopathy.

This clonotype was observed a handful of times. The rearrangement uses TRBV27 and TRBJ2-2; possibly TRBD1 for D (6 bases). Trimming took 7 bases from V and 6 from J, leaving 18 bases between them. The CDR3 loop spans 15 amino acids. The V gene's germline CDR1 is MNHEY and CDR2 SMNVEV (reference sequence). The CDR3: CASKEVAGVPGELFF. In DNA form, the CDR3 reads TGTGCCAGCAAGGAGGTCGCAGGGGTCCCCGGGGAGCTGTTTTTT.

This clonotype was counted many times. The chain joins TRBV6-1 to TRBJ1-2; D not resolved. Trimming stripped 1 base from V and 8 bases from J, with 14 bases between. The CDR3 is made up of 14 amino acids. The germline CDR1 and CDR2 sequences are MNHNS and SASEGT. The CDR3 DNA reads TGTGCCAGCAGTGAAGTGAAAGGGAAGTCCGGCTACACCTTC. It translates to CASSEVKGKSGYTF.

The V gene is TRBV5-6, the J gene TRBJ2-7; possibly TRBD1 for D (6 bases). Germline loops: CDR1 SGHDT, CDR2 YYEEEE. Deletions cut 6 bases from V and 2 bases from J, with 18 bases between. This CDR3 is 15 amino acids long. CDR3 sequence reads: CASTPTGQGTYEQYF. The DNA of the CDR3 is TGTGCCAGCACCCCGACCGGGCAGGGGACCTACGAGCAGTACTTC.

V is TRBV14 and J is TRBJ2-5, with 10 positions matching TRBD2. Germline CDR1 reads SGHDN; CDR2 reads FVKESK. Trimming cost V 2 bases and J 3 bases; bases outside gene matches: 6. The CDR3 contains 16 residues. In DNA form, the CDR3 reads TGTGCCAGCAGCCAAAACCTCCTAGCGGGGGAAGAGACCCAGTACTTC. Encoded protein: CASSQNLLAGEETQYF.

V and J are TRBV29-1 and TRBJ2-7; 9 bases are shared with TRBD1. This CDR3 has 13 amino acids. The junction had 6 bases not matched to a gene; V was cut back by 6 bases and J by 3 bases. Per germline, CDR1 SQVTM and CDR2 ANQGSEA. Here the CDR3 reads CSVARDRDYEQYF. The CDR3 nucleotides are TGCAGCGTCGCCCGGGACAGGGACTACGAGCAGTACTTC.

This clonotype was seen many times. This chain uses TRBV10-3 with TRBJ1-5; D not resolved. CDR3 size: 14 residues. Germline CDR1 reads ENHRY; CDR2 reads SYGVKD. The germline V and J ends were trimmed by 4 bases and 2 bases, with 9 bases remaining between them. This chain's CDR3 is CAISGGTGNQPQHF. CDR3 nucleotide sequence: TGTGCCATCAGTGGGGGTACGGGCAATCAGCCCCAGCATTTT.

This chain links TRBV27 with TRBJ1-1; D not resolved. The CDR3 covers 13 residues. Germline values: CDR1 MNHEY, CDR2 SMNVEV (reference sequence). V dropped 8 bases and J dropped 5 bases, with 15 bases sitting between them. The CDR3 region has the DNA TGTGCCAGCCTATCAAAACAGCGGACTGAAGCTTTCTTT. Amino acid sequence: CASLSKQRTEAFF.

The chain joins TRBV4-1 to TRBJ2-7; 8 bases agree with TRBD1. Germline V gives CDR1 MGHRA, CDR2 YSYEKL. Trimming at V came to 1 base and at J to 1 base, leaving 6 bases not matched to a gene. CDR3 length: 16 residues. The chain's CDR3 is CASSQAPGQVSYEQYF. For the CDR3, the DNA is TGCGCCAGCAGCCAAGCCCCGGGACAGGTTTCCTACGAGCAGTACTTC.

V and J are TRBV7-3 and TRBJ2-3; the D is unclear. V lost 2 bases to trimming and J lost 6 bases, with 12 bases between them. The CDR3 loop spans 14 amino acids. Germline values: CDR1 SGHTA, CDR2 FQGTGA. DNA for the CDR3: TGTGCCAGCAGCTTACGGAGCTATGGTGATACGCAGTATTTT. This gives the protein CASSLRSYGDTQYF.

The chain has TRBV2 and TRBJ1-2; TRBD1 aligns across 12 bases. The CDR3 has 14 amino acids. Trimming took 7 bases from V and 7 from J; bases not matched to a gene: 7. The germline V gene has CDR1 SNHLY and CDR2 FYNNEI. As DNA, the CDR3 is TGTGCCAGCATTCTGGGACAGGGGGCTGGTGGCTACACCTTC. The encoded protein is CASILGQGAGGYTF.

CDR3 in amino acids: CASSLDPGTGEYTQYF. The CDR3 DNA reads TGTGCCAGCAGCTTAGATCCCGGGACAGGGGAATATACGCAGTATTTT. J is TRBJ2-3 and V is TRBV11-2; 10 bases match TRBD1. Germline trimming cut 0 bases from V and 7 bases from J; bases unmatched to any gene: 7. The germline gives CDR1 SGHAT, CDR2 FQNNGV. The CDR3 covers 16 residues.

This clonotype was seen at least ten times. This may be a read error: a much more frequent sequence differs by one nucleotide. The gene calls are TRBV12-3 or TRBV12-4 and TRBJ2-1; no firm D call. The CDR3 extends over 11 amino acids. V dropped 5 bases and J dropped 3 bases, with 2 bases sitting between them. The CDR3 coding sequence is TGTGCCAGCAGTGTCTACAATGAGCAGTTCTTC. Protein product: CASSVYNEQFF.

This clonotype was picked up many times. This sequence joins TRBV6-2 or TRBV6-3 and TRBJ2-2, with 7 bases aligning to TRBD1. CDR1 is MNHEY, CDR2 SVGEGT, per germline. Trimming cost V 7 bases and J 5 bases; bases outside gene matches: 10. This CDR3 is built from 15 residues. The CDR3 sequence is CASTSTGQETGELFF. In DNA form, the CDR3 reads TGTGCCAGCACCTCCACCGGACAGGAGACCGGGGAGCTGTTTTTT.

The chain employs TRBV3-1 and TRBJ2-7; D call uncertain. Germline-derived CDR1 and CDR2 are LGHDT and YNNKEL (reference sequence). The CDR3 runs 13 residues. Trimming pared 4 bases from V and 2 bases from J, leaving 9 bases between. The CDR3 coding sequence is TGTGCCAGCAGCCTGACAAGGCCCTACGAGCAGTACTTC. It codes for CASSLTRPYEQYF.